These 3 T cell receptor beta chains were sequenced from one sample in a study of cytomegalovirus exposure and HLA in healthy donors. The PCR ran on 60 Vbeta and 13 Jbeta primers. The assay was immunoSEQ multiplex PCR, and TCRdb's table has in-frame clones only and misses some. The data hold a few hundred thousand clones, with 75% to 90% observed a single time. The sequenced sample consisted of PBMCs. The receptors were sampled from a woman aged 18-29 years in good health and CMV-seronegative.

This chain uses TRBV9 with TRBJ1-5; the D gene is possibly TRBD1 (6 bases). This CDR3 has 14 residues. The germline CDR1 and CDR2 sequences are SGDLS and YYNGEE. The ends were cut back, 7 bases at V and 6 bases at J, with 17 bases in the middle. The CDR3 region is CASSPQGGGQPQHF. In DNA form, the CDR3 reads TGTGCCAGCTCCCCCCAAGGGGGGGGTCAGCCCCAGCATTTT.

In this sample, this clone turned up once. The CDR3 nucleotides read TGTGCCAGCAGCTTAGGGCTAGCGGGTCTCTACGAGCAGTACTTC. Amino acid sequence: CASSLGLAGLYEQYF. The V and J genes are TRBV13 and TRBJ2-7; TRBD2 matches 8 bases. The V gene's germline CDR1 is PRHDT and CDR2 FYEKMQ (reference sequence). This CDR3 contains 15 residues. J gave up 3 bases and V 0 bases, and 4 bases lay outside the gene matches.

This clone has just one count. V is TRBV19 and J is TRBJ2-1; no reliable D call. The CDR3 has 16 amino acids. Germline assignment: CDR1 LNHDA and CDR2 SQIVND (reference sequence). V lost 5 bases and J lost 6, with 20 bases in between. Here the CDR3 DNA reads TGTGCCAGTAGTCGCCTCGACTTTGGCGTTAGCAATGAGCAGTTCTTC. It specifies CASSRLDFGVSNEQFF.